These 26 T cell receptor beta chains came from one sample sequenced in a study of T cells in Graves' hyperthyroidism and ophthalmopathy. Template material for amplifying TCR beta CDR3 regions consisted of RNA transcripts. First-round RT-PCR of the TCR CDR3 relied on the HTBI primer set. TCRdb reanalysed the multiplex PCR reads using MiXCR and keeps one entry per CDR3 protein. The data contain 500,000 to 600,000 distinct CDR3 sequences, roughly 46% of them singletons. Sequencing was done on a sample of peripheral blood or thyroid tissue (not recorded which). The receptors were sampled from a woman aged 18-35 years with Graves' hyperthyroidism.

This clonotype was counted many times. This chain links TRBV30 with TRBJ2-7; D possibly corresponds to TRBD1 (6 bases). Deletions cut 4 bases from V and 5 bases from J, with 18 bases between. Looked up from germline, CDR1 is GTSNPN and CDR2 is SVGIG (reference sequence). CDR3 length: 14 residues. The CDR3 nucleotides are TGTGCCTGGACGCCGGTTAACAGGGAACACGAGCAGTACTTC. It encodes CAWTPVNREHEQYF.

The chain joins TRBV7-6 to TRBJ1-2; 7 positions match TRBD1. The germline V gene encodes CDR1 SGHVS and CDR2 FNYEAQ. V gave up 3 bases and J gave up 4 bases; unmatched junction bases: 2. The CDR3 consists of 13 residues. CDR3 DNA sequence: TGTGCCAGCAGCTTCCAGGGGGTCTATGGCTACACCTTC. It yields the protein CASSFQGVYGYTF.

This clonotype has at least ten counts. The chain is built from TRBV7-9 and TRBJ1-3, with 7 nucleotides matching TRBD1. CDR3 length: 16 amino acids. With 4 bases clipped from V and 3 bases from J, the junction kept 9 bases outside the gene matches. Germline V gene data show CDR1 as SEHNR and CDR2 as FQNEAQ (reference sequence). DNA of the CDR3: TGTGCCAGCAGCTCCTACCGACAGGGAAGTGGAAACACCATATATTTT. It is translated as CASSSYRQGSGNTIYF.

V usage is TRBV6-4 and J usage is TRBJ1-4; the match to TRBD1 covers 11 bases. This CDR3 has 16 amino acids. Germline lookup yields CDR1 MRHNA and CDR2 SNTAGT. Trimming removed 3 bases from V and 8 bases from J; junction bases left unmatched: 8. The CDR3 region has the DNA TGTGCCAGCAGTGAGGACAGGGGGCGCGAGTGGGAAAAACTGTTTTTT. Its protein product is CASSEDRGREWEKLFF.

J is TRBJ2-7 and V is TRBV20-1; unclear D gene. The CDR3 is 14 amino acids. V was clipped by 4 bases and J by 5 bases, with 18 bases between them. Germline loops: CDR1 DFQATT, CDR2 SNEGSKA (reference sequence). For the CDR3, the DNA is TGCAGTGCTACTCAGGCGGAAAGTGGAGACGAGCAGTACTTC. Translating gives CSATQAESGDEQYF.

This clonotype came up a few times. This sequence joins TRBV7-3 and TRBJ2-1; 13 nucleotides match TRBD2. CDR3 size: 15 residues. Germline CDR1 is SGHTA and CDR2 is FQGTGA. Losses at the gene ends were 4 bases for V and 5 bases for J; bases not matched to a gene: 2. Here the CDR3 reads CASSSLAGGDNEQFF. The CDR3 DNA follows: TGTGCCAGCAGCTCACTAGCGGGAGGGGACAATGAGCAGTTCTTC.

This clonotype was counted a few times. The chain combines TRBV25-1 with TRBJ2-3; tentative D call: TRBD2 (5 bases). The CDR3 loop spans 13 amino acids. Trimming took off 6 bases at V and 6 bases at J, with 13 bases between the two ends. Germline V gene sequence: CDR1 MGHDK, CDR2 SYGVNS. The CDR3 nucleotides are TGTGCCAGCAGCGGAGCTAGCAGGGATACGCAGTATTTT. Residues: CASSGASRDTQYF.

This clonotype was seen a few times. The V and J genes are TRBV7-3 and TRBJ2-5, with TRBD2 as a possible D gene (5 bases). This CDR3 has 13 amino acids. Trimming removed 2 bases from V and 4 bases from J, with 8 bases in between. From germline, CDR1 is SGHTA and CDR2 FQGTGA. The CDR3 DNA sequence: TGTGCCAGCAGCTTAGAGGCGGGAGAGACCCAGTACTTC. It encodes CASSLEAGETQYF.

In the case of this clonotype: Because it lacks the conserved phenylalanine or tryptophan at the end, this CDR3 is likely a read error. The CDR3: CASSYTQNTEAFL. The CDR3 region has the DNA TGTGCCAGCAGTTACACACAGAACACCGAAGCTTTCCTT. The chain is built from TRBV6-6 and TRBJ1-1; D is undetermined. Germline V gives CDR1 MNHNY, CDR2 SVGAGI (reference sequence). The CDR3 has 13 residues.

To note about this clonotype: It may be a read error: a sequence one base away is much more abundant. The V gene is TRBV7-2, the J gene TRBJ2-2; D is uncertain. The V end was cut by 8 bases, the J end by 8 bases, with 21 bases between. Germline V lookup: CDR1 SGHTA, CDR2 FQGNSA. The CDR3 is 15 amino acids. The CDR3 spells CASGQPTRGLGELFF. CDR3 in DNA: TGTGCCAGCGGCCAACCGACGAGAGGCTTAGGGGAGCTGTTTTTT.

The chain couples TRBV2 to TRBJ2-5; TRBD1 agrees at 8 bases. There are 15 residues in the CDR3. Germline V lookup: CDR1 SNHLY, CDR2 FYNNEI. J gave up 2 bases and V 2 bases, and 4 bases lay outside the gene matches. The CDR3 reads CASSESDRAQETQYF. The CDR3 DNA reads as TGTGCCAGCAGTGAATCGGACAGGGCGCAAGAGACCCAGTACTTC.

The chain has TRBV6-2 or TRBV6-3 and TRBJ2-2; TRBD1 or TRBD2 may be the D gene (6 bases each). The CDR3 extends over 15 amino acids. V was trimmed by 8 bases and J by 2 bases, leaving 15 bases between them. In germline, CDR1 is MNHEY, CDR2 SVGEGT. The CDR3 DNA reads TGTGCCAGCTCACAGGGACTCACAAACACCGGGGAGCTGTTTTTT. It encodes CASSQGLTNTGELFF.

A note on this clonotype: An end of the junction differs from the germline gene, which may be a read error. The V and J genes are TRBV13 and TRBJ1-5, with 10 bases lining up with TRBD1. The germline CDR1 and CDR2 sequences are PRHDT and FYEKMQ (reference sequence). The CDR3 extends over 16 amino acids. The CDR3 loop reads CASSYGGQGQNRPQHF. For the CDR3, the DNA is TGTGCCAGCAGTTATGGGGGACAGGGGCAAAATCGGCCCCAGCATTTT.

This clonotype was seen a few times. This sequence joins TRBV2 and TRBJ2-3, with D perhaps TRBD1 (5 bases). This CDR3 comprises 14 residues. Germline-derived CDR1 and CDR2 are SNHLY and FYNNEI. With 4 bases removed from V and 2 bases from J, the gap between germline ends came to 10 bases. The CDR3 nucleotides are TGTGCCAGCAGTGGCGACAGCTACACAGATACGCAGTATTTT. Translation gives CASSGDSYTDTQYF.

This rearrangement joins TRBV12-3 or TRBV12-4 to TRBJ1-2; possible D gene TRBD1, 5 bases. CDR3 length equals 15 residues. V lost 3 bases and J 4 bases, leaving 15 bases between the germline ends. The CDR3 reads CASSLGDRPFYGYTF. CDR3 nucleotide sequence: TGTGCCAGCAGTTTGGGGGACCGTCCCTTCTATGGCTACACCTTC.

At least ten counts were recorded for this clonotype. The chain combines TRBV6-2 or TRBV6-3 with TRBJ1-5, with TRBD1 identical over 8 bases. The CDR3 is 13 residues long. Germline CDR1 reads MNHEY; CDR2 reads SVGEGT. The J segment lost 6 bases and the V segment lost 6 bases, leaving 4 bases of the junction unmatched. The CDR3 DNA reads TGTGCCAGCAGACCGGGACAGGTTCAGCCCCAGCATTTT. This sequence encodes CASRPGQVQPQHF.

The rearrangement joins TRBV27 to TRBJ1-1; perhaps TRBD1 as D (6 bases). Trimming shortened V by 1 base and J by 4 bases, and 16 bases separated the two germline ends. The CDR3 contains 16 residues. Germline V gene sequence: CDR1 MNHEY, CDR2 SMNVEV (reference sequence). DNA for the CDR3: TGTGCCAGCAGTTTATATGGGAGAGGGGGAAGCACTGAAGCTTTCTTT. Protein product: CASSLYGRGGSTEAFF.

V usage is TRBV20-1 and J usage is TRBJ2-1, with a possible D match to TRBD2 (7 bases). The germline CDR1 and CDR2 sequences are DFQATT and SNEGSKA (reference sequence). The V and J ends lost 5 bases and 9 bases respectively, with 17 bases between them. This CDR3 contains 13 residues. Here the CDR3 DNA reads TGCAGTGCTGGGAGGGGGATACTGGGTGAGCAGTTCTTC. Translated, it gives CSAGRGILGEQFF.

This clonotype was detected only a few times. The rearrangement uses TRBV7-2 and TRBJ2-2; D unclear. The CDR3 has 17 amino acids. The V end lost 5 bases, the J end lost 4 bases, and 20 bases lay between the germline ends. Germline V gene sequence: CDR1 SGHTA, CDR2 FQGNSA. The CDR3, as DNA: TGTGCCAGCAGCAAATTCCAGACCCAGGCGAGCACCGGGGAGCTGTTTTTT. This gives the protein CASSKFQTQASTGELFF.

Many counts were recorded for this clonotype. This chain uses TRBV24-1 with TRBJ2-2; 10 bases match TRBD1. The CDR3 length is 16 residues. V shed 4 bases and J 6 bases; nucleotides not matched to a gene: 7. Germline V lookup: CDR1 KGHDR, CDR2 SFDVKD. This CDR3 reads CATSDWDRGSAGELFF. CDR3 DNA: TGTGCCACCAGTGACTGGGACAGGGGAAGTGCCGGGGAGCTGTTTTTT.

Here the CDR3 DNA reads TGTGCCAGCAGCGTAGGTTGGGACAGGGGTGGTACGCAGTATTTT. The encoded protein is CASSVGWDRGGTQYF. This chain uses TRBV9 with TRBJ2-3; 10 bases agree with TRBD1. The germline V gene has CDR1 SGDLS and CDR2 YYNGEE. V lost 0 bases to trimming and J lost 8 bases; unmatched junction nucleotides: 6. The CDR3 has 15 amino acids.

The chain combines TRBV19 with TRBJ1-2; tentative D call: TRBD1 (5 bases). This CDR3 has 14 amino acids. The V gene lost 9 bases and the J gene lost 4 bases, with 18 bases spanning the gap. Germline V gene sequence: CDR1 LNHDA, CDR2 SQIVND (reference sequence). The CDR3 reads CASNEGRDPYGYTF. CDR3 nucleotides: TGTGCCAGCAACGAGGGCAGGGACCCCTATGGCTACACCTTC. Full variable domain (outside the CDR3, taken from reference TRBV19 and TRBJ1-2): DGGITQSPKYLFRKEGQNVTLSCEQNLNHDAMYWYRQDPGQGLRLIYYSQIVNDFQKGDIAEGYSVSREKKESFPLTVTSAQKNPTAFYLCASNEGRDPYGYTFGSGTRLTVV.

The rearrangement uses TRBV6-1 and TRBJ2-6; 9 nucleotides agree with TRBD1. The trim removed 6 bases at V and 3 bases at J, leaving 12 bases unmatched. There are 18 residues in the CDR3. From germline, CDR1 is MNHNS and CDR2 SASEGT. CDR3 bases: TGTGCCAGCAGCCAAGGGGACAGGGTATTCTATGGGGCCAACGTCCTGACTTTC. It specifies CASSQGDRVFYGANVLTF.

Concerning this clonotype itself: Since a much larger clone is just one base distant, this may be a read error. The chain combines TRBV20-1 with TRBJ1-3; weak D call: TRBD1 (5 bases). The length of the CDR3 is 16 residues. CDR1 and CDR2 from the germline V gene are DFQATT and SNEGSKA (reference sequence). Deletions cut 0 bases from V and 2 bases from J, with 14 bases between. CDR3 DNA: TGCAGTGCTAGAGATCTTGACGGGGGAACTGGAAACACCATATATTTT. Translated, it gives CSARDLDGGTGNTIYF.

Worth noting for this clonotype: In this CDR3 the conserved last residue, phenylalanine or tryptophan, is missing, so a read error is likely. The limits of the CDR3 on the DNA are not certain, so only TCRdb's listed CDR3 is given. The J gene is TRBJ2-2, the V gene TRBV7-9; the D call TRBD1 from the table was never checked on the DNA. Germline V CDR1 and CDR2: SEHNR, FQNEAQ (reference sequence). The length of the CDR3 is 11 amino acids, counting both ends. The CDR3 is CASSSYYGGED.

V is TRBV12-3 or TRBV12-4 and J is TRBJ2-1; D not resolved. The CDR3 spans 13 residues. The germline V and J ends were trimmed by 2 bases and 6 bases, with 8 bases remaining between them. CDR3 loop: CASSLFGVNEQFF. For the CDR3, the DNA is TGTGCCAGCAGTTTATTTGGGGTCAATGAGCAGTTCTTC.